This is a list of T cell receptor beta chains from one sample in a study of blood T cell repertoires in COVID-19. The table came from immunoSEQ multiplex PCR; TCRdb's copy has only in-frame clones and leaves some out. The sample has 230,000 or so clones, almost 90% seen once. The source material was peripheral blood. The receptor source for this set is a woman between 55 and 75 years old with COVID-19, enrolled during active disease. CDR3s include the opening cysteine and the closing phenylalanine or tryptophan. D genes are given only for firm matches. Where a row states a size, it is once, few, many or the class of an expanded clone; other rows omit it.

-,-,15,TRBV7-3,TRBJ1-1,CASSLSHGTSSEAFF,TGTGCCAGCAGCCTCTCCCACGGGACTTCTTCTGAAGCTTTCTTT
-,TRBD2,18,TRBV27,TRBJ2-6,CASSFRGGILSGANVLTF,TGTGCCAGCAGTTTTCGGGGAGGGATCCTTTCTGGGGCCAACGTCCTGACTTTC
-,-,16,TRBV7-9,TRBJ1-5,CASSLAQGMGNQPQHF,TGTGCCAGCAGCTTAGCCCAGGGAATGGGCAATCAGCCCCAGCATTTT
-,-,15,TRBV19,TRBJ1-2,CASSIDNRVKDGYTF,TGTGCCAGTAGTATAGATAATCGGGTGAAAGATGGCTACACCTTC
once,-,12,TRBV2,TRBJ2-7,CASRARDYEQYF,TGTGCCAGCAGAGCCAGGGACTACGAGCAGTACTTC
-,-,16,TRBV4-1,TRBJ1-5,CASSQDATGRFGPQHF,TGCGCCAGCAGCCAGGACGCGACAGGCCGGTTTGGGCCCCAGCATTTT
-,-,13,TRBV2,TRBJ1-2,CASSEVPGYGYTF,TGTGCCAGCAGTGAAGTTCCGGGATATGGCTACACCTTC
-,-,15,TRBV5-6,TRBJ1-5,CASSSFDRFNQPQHF,TGTGCCAGCAGCTCTTTCGACAGGTTCAATCAGCCCCAGCATTTT
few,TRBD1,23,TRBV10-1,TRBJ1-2,CASSKKCKGQGAFPLSHRYGYTF,TGCGCCAGCAGCAAAAAATGTAAGGGACAGGGGGCCTTTCCCCTATCTCACCGCTATGGCTACACCTTC
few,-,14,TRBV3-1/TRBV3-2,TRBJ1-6,CASSQDQGFSPLHF,TGTGCCAGCAGCCAAGATCAGGGTTTTTCACCCCTCCACTTT
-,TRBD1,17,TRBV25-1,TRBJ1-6,CASSESRDSIYNSPLHF,TGTGCCAGCAGTGAATCCCGGGACAGTATCTATAATTCACCCCTCCACTTT
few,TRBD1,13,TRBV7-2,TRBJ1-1,CASSLASTGEAFF,TGTGCCAGCAGCTTAGCGTCGACAGGGGAAGCTTTCTTT
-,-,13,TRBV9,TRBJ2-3,CASSARSTDTQYF,TGTGCCAGCAGCGCGAGGTCGACAGATACGCAGTATTTT
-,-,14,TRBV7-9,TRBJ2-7,CASSLDAGAYEQYF,TGTGCCAGCAGCTTAGACGCCGGGGCCTACGAGCAGTACTTC
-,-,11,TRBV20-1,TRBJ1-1,CSAVIDSEAFF,TGCAGTGCTGTTATTGACAGTGAAGCTTTCTTT
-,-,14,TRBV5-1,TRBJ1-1,CASSLASRGTEAFF,TGCGCCAGCAGCTTGGCCTCTAGGGGGACTGAAGCTTTCTTT
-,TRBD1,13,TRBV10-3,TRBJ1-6,CAISDRGRSPLHF,TGTGCCATCAGTGACAGGGGGCGTTCACCCCTCCACTTT
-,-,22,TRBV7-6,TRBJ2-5,CASRPEVMAGALQGTAGETQYF,TGTGCCAGCAGGCCGGAGGTGATGGCGGGGGCCTTACAAGGAACTGCCGGGGAGACCCAGTACTTC
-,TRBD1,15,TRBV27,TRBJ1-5,CASSSGQGATQPQHF,TGTGCCAGCAGTTCGGGACAGGGGGCGACTCAGCCCCAGCATTTT
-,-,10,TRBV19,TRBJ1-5,CASRSGNLHF,TGTGCCAGTCGAAGCGGTAATTTGCATTTT
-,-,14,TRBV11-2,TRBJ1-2,CASSSPGQIYGYTF,TGTGCCAGCAGCTCCCCTGGACAGATCTATGGCTACACCTTC
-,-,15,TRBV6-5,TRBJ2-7,CASRLGPTSSYEQYF,TGTGCCAGCAGGCTGGGCCCTACGAGCTCCTACGAGCAGTACTTC
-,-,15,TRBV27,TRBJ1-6,CASRTGTVVYSPLHF,TGTGCCAGCAGAACGGGGACTGTGGTTTATTCACCCCTCCACTTT
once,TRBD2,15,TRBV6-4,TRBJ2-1,CASSRDYQSYNEQFF,TGTGCCAGCAGCCGGGACTACCAATCCTACAATGAGCAGTTCTTC
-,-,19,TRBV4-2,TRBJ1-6,CASSQDRLNRVSYNSPLHF,TGTGCCAGCAGCCAAGACCGCTTGAACAGGGTCTCCTATAATTCACCCCTCCACTTT
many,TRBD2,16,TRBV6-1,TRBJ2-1,CASSEASGGAYNEQFF,TGTGCCAGCAGTGAAGCTAGCGGGGGGGCCTACAATGAGCAGTTCTTC
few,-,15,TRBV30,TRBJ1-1,CAWSRRQAMNTEAFF,TGTGCCTGGAGTCGAAGACAGGCGATGAACACTGAAGCTTTCTTT
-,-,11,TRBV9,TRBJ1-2,CARDSIFGYTF,TGTGCCAGAGACAGCATCTTCGGCTACACCTTC
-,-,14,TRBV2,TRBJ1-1,CASRAGFVNTEAFF,TGTGCCAGCAGAGCAGGGTTTGTGAACACTGAAGCTTTCTTT
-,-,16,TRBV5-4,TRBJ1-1,CASRKPGQPMNTEAFF,TGTGCCAGCAGGAAGCCGGGACAACCAATGAACACTGAAGCTTTCTTT
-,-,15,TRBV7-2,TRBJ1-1,CASSLRPGRNTEAFF,TGTGCCAGCAGCTTGCGACCGGGTCGGAACACTGAAGCTTTCTTT
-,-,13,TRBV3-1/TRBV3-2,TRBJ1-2,CASSRNRVDGYTF,TGTGCCAGCAGCCGCAACAGGGTTGACGGCTACACCTTC
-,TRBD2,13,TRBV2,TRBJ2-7,CASSPGGGYEQYF,TGTGCCAGCAGCCCGGGCGGGGGGTACGAGCAGTACTTC
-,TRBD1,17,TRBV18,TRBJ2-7,CASSLRSWDRGSKLEYF,TGTGCCAGCTCACTTCGCTCATGGGACAGGGGGTCCAAGTTGGAGTACTTC
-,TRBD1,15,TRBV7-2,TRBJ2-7,CASSPRQGSFYEQYF,TGTGCCAGCAGCCCGCGACAGGGTTCCTTCTACGAGCAGTACTTC
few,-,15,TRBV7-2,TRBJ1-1,CASSFSIGRHTEAFF,TGTGCCAGCAGCTTCTCGATCGGGAGGCACACTGAAGCTTTCTTT
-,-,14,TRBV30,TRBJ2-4,CAWSPSLAKNIQYF,TGTGCCTGGAGTCCCTCCTTAGCCAAAAACATTCAGTACTTC
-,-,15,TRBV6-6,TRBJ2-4,CASSYGERAKNIQYF,TGTGCCAGCAGTTACGGGGAGCGGGCCAAAAACATTCAGTACTTC
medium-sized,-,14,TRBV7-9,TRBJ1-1,CASSSEGLGTEAFF,TGTGCCAGCAGCTCGGAGGGGTTGGGAACTGAAGCTTTCTTT
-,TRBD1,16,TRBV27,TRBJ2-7,CASSPPGQGNSYEQYF,TGTGCCAGCAGTCCCCCCGGACAGGGTAACTCCTACGAGCAGTACTTC
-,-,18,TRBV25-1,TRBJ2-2,CASRGVLGTGTGTGELFF,TGTGCCAGCCGCGGGGTCCTCGGGACCGGCACGGGCACCGGGGAGCTGTTTTTT
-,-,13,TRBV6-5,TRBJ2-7,CASSSQDYYEQYF,TGTGCCAGCAGTTCGCAGGACTACTACGAGCAGTACTTC
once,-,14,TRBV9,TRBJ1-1,CASNPKGGEAEAFF,TGTGCCAGCAACCCCAAGGGCGGGGAAGCTGAAGCTTTCTTT
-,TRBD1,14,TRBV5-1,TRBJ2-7,CASSIGQGVDEQYF,TGCGCCAGCAGCATCGGACAGGGGGTCGACGAGCAGTACTTC
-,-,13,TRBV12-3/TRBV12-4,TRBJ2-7,CASSLLPGQSPFF,TGTGCCAGCAGTTTATTGCCGGGACAATCTCCTTTCTTC
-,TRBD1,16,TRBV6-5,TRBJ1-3,CASSYGTGDSGNTIYF,TGTGCCAGCAGTTACGGGACAGGGGACTCTGGAAACACCATATATTTT
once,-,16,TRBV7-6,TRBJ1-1,CASSLGLGGRGTEAFF,TGTGCCAGCAGCTTAGGACTCGGGGGGCGCGGGACTGAAGCTTTCTTT
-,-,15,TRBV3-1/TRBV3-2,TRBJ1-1,CASSQNLLRNTEAFF,TGTGCCAGCAGCCAAAACTTACTCCGGAACACTGAAGCTTTCTTT
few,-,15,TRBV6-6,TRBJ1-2,CASSRAQGTNYGYTF,TGTGCCAGCAGTCGAGCCCAGGGGACTAACTATGGCTACACCTTC
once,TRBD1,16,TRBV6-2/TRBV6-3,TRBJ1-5,CASSGRGAYSNQPQHF,TGTGCCAGCAGCGGCAGGGGGGCCTATAGCAATCAGCCCCAGCATTTT
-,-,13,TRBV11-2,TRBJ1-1,CASSLRENTEAFF,TGTGCCAGCAGCTTACGGGAAAACACTGAAGCTTTCTTT
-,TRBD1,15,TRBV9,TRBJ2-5,CASSVDPGQGRPQYF,TGTGCCAGCAGCGTAGATCCGGGACAGGGGCGACCCCAGTACTTC
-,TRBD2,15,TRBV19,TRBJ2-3,CASSESGGSTDTQYF,TGTGCCAGTAGTGAGAGCGGGGGTAGCACAGATACGCAGTATTTT
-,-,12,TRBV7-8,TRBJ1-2,CASSLDHSGYTF,TGTGCCAGCAGCTTAGATCACTCCGGCTACACCTTC
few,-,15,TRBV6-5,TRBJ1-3,CASIPEVAPGYTIYF,TGTGCCAGCATCCCCGAGGTAGCCCCGGGATACACCATATATTTT
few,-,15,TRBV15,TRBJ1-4,CATSRDVQGGEKLFF,TGTGCCACCAGCAGAGATGTGCAGGGCGGTGAAAAACTGTTTTTT
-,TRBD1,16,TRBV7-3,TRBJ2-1,CASSPKTGSSYNEQFF,TGTGCCAGCAGCCCAAAGACAGGGAGCTCCTACAATGAGCAGTTCTTC
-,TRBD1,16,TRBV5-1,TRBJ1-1,CASSSGTGQVNTEAFF,TGCGCCAGCAGCTCTGGGACAGGGCAAGTGAACACTGAAGCTTTCTTT